This T cell receptor (beta chain) was sequenced during a study of blood T cell repertoires in COVID-19. Across the whole study: Acute and convalescent COVID-19 specimens originated in the United States, Italy and Spain. PBMCs, B-cell-depleted T cells, or T cells were the source of the cDNA or gDNA that made up the material.

Enrollment of patients from Seattle took place during active infection, with longitudinal follow-up. The V and J ends lost 3 bases and 6 bases, in that order; junction bases with no gene match: 16. This CDR3 region has 18 residues. Germline CDR1 reads SGHDT; CDR2 reads YYEEEE. Clones were sequenced by immunoSEQ multiplex PCR, and TCRdb holds only the in-frame ones, with some missing. The sample lists 80,000 to 100,000 clones, approximately 74% occurring once. The sequenced sample consisted of peripheral blood. The V gene is TRBV5-6, the J gene TRBJ2-3; 10 bases map to TRBD2. This receptor was identified in an older man with COVID-19, enrolled during active disease. The CDR3 spells CASSWGTWVAGGGDTQYF. CDR3 coding DNA: TGTGCCAGCAGCTGGGGTACGTGGGTAGCGGGAGGCGGCGATACGCAGTATTTT.